Below are 2 T cell receptor beta chains sequenced from a single sample in a study of blood T cell repertoires in COVID-19. The repertoire was sequenced with immunoSEQ multiplex PCR; TCRdb's copy has only in-frame clones and lacks some. The sample holds roughly 38,000 clones, 60% to 85% seen once. Material: peripheral blood. These receptors were obtained from a man aged 65-85 years with active or convalescent COVID-19.

The chain carries TRBV29-1 and TRBJ1-1; TRBD1 agrees at 7 bases. This CDR3 is built from 13 residues. Germline V gives CDR1 SQVTM, CDR2 ANQGSEA. Trimming took 6 bases from V and 0 from J; bases not matched to a gene: 4. CDR3 coding DNA: TGCAGCGTGGTACAGGGGATGAACACTGAAGCTTTCTTT. It yields the protein CSVVQGMNTEAFF.

This clone was recorded once. V usage is TRBV5-5 and J usage is TRBJ2-7; D is possibly TRBD1 (5 bases). Germline V lookup: CDR1 SGHKS, CDR2 YYEKEE (reference sequence). The V gene lost 1 base and the J gene lost 6 bases, with 11 bases spanning the gap. CDR3 length: 13 amino acids. In nucleotides, the CDR3 is TGTGCCAGCAGCTTGATAGGGGAAGGCGAGCAGTACTTC. Translation: CASSLIGEGEQYF.